The 15 T cell receptor beta chains in this list originate from one sample, sequenced in a study of blood T cell repertoires in COVID-19. This table comes from immunoSEQ multiplex PCR, and its TCRdb copy is limited to in-frame clones, with some not included. This table has more than 35,000 clones, 80% appearing once. The sequenced material came from peripheral blood. All receptors come from a woman in her 70s with acute or convalescent COVID-19.

The sample holds one count of this clone. The chain combines TRBV2 with TRBJ2-7; maybe TRBD2 (5 bases). Trimming shortened V by 7 bases and J by 1 base, and 14 bases separated the two germline ends. The CDR3 spans 14 residues. Germline V CDR1 and CDR2: SNHLY, FYNNEI. The CDR3 coding sequence is TGTGCCAGCATCCACCCCCCGGGGTCCTACGAGCAGTACTTC. Its protein product is CASIHPPGSYEQYF.

This clone occurred once. The CDR3 is CASSVQVWQTQYF. The CDR3 DNA sequence: TGCGCCAGCAGTGTACAGGTTTGGCAGACCCAGTACTTC. This rearrangement joins TRBV10-2 to TRBJ2-5; weak D call: TRBD1 (5 bases). V gave up 4 bases and J gave up 6 bases, with 12 bases separating them. CDR1 and CDR2 (germline): WSHSY, SAAADI. This CDR3 has 13 residues.

The chain combines TRBV2 with TRBJ2-5; possible D gene TRBD2, 6 bases. V was shortened by 6 bases and J by 7 bases, with 24 bases between the two germline ends. This CDR3 spans 16 amino acids. The germline CDR1 and CDR2 sequences are SNHLY and FYNNEI. CDR3 nucleotides: TGTGCCAGCAGCGTCACGCGGGACGGGCTAGCCGGGACCCAGTACTTC. This sequence encodes CASSVTRDGLAGTQYF.

The chain is built from TRBV2 and TRBJ2-5; 9 bases align to TRBD2. Trimming at V came to 3 bases and at J to 4 bases, leaving 9 bases not matched to a gene. The V gene's germline CDR1 is SNHLY and CDR2 FYNNEI. The CDR3 spans 16 residues. The CDR3 DNA reads TGTGCCAGCAGTGAGGGGTCGCGGGGGGGCCGAGAGACCCAGTACTTC. As protein: CASSEGSRGGRETQYF. The full variable domain, completed using reference TRBV2 and TRBJ2-5, is EPEVTQTPSHQVTQMGQEVILRCVPISNHLYFYWYRQILGQKVEFLVSFYNNEISEKSEIFDDQFSVERPDGSNFTLKIRSTKLEDSAMYFCASSEGSRGGRETQYFGPGTRLLVL.

The rearrangement joins TRBV13 to TRBJ2-3; 7 nucleotides agree with TRBD2. CDR1 is PRHDT and CDR2 is FYEKMQ in the germline V gene (reference sequence). With V trimmed by 4 bases and J by 1 base, 5 bases remained unmatched. The CDR3 has 15 residues. The chain's CDR3 is CASSSFRGGTDTQYF. The CDR3 nucleotides are TGTGCCAGCAGCTCTTTCCGGGGGGGCACAGATACGCAGTATTTT.

The CDR3 DNA sequence: TGTGCCAGCAGTTTCACCTCCCCGGGGACTAGCGGGAGGAGGTCGGGTAACGAGCAGTACTTC. Residues: CASSFTSPGTSGRRSGNEQYF. The genes are TRBV27 and TRBJ2-7, with TRBD2 matching 15 bases. This CDR3 has 21 residues. The germline V gene encodes CDR1 MNHEY and CDR2 SMNVEV (reference sequence). V was clipped by 3 bases and J by 5 bases; unmatched bases: 20.

J is TRBJ2-3 and V is TRBV5-1, with 9 nucleotides matching TRBD2. CDR1 and CDR2 (germline): SGHRS, YFSETQ. J was trimmed by 4 bases and V by 0 bases; bases with no gene match: 6. The CDR3 runs 16 residues. The CDR3 DNA reads TGCGCCAGCAGCTTGGCCGCGGTAGCGGGAGCAGATACGCAGTATTTT. The encoded protein is CASSLAAVAGADTQYF.

The genes are TRBV2 and TRBJ2-7, with D uncertain. The CDR3 is 11 amino acids. CDR1 and CDR2 (germline): SNHLY, FYNNEI. V lost 5 bases, J lost 1 base, and 3 bases lay in between. DNA of the CDR3: TGTGCCAGCAGTACATCCTACGAGCAGTACTTC. Translation gives CASSTSYEQYF.

This clone was found once. The rearrangement uses TRBV6-6 and TRBJ1-1; the match to TRBD1 covers 10 bases. V was pared by 4 bases and J by 4 bases, with 6 bases of the junction left unmatched. This CDR3 has 15 amino acids. The V gene's germline CDR1 is MNHNY and CDR2 SVGAGI (reference sequence). The CDR3: CASSFPRDRGTEAFF. The CDR3 DNA sequence: TGTGCCAGCAGTTTCCCCCGGGACAGGGGCACTGAAGCTTTCTTT.

This sequence joins TRBV18 and TRBJ2-5; 9 bases are a match to TRBD2. Germline values: CDR1 KGHSH, CDR2 LQKENI. V lost 1 base to trimming and J lost 2 bases; unmatched junction nucleotides: 11. The CDR3 is 18 residues long. Written as DNA, the CDR3 is TGTGCCAGCTCACCACGATCCAGCGGGGGGACGAGGCAAGAGACCCAGTACTTC. Amino acids: CASSPRSSGGTRQETQYF.

CDR3 DNA: TGTGCCAGCAGTTACGGGACAGGGATTTGGGCTTTCTTT. This gives the protein CASSYGTGIWAFF. The V gene is TRBV6-6, the J gene TRBJ1-1, with 9 bases matching TRBD1. V dropped 2 bases and J dropped 11; count of bases not matched to a gene: 6. Germline V gene lookup returns CDR1 MNHNY and CDR2 SVGAGI (reference sequence). This CDR3 has 13 residues.

The chain uses TRBV4-2 and TRBJ2-6; D not resolved. The V and J ends lost 0 bases and 0 bases respectively, with 9 bases between them. CDR3 length equals 17 residues. Germline V gives CDR1 LGHNA, CDR2 YNFKEQ. The CDR3 here is CASSQEKSTSGANVLTF. The CDR3 DNA sequence: TGTGCCAGCAGCCAAGAGAAGAGTACCTCTGGGGCCAACGTCCTGACTTTC.

The rearrangement links TRBV10-3 to TRBJ2-1, with 9 bases aligning to TRBD2. CDR3 length equals 12 residues. In germline, CDR1 is ENHRY, CDR2 SYGVKD. The V and J ends lost 8 bases and 8 bases, in that order; junction bases with no gene match: 4. CDR3 protein: CAIGVAGDEQFF. The CDR3 bases are TGTGCCATCGGTGTAGCGGGAGATGAGCAGTTCTTC.

V is TRBV20-1 and J is TRBJ2-3; possible D gene TRBD2, 6 bases. Trimming pared 3 bases from V and 0 bases from J, leaving 10 bases between. Germline assignment: CDR1 DFQATT and CDR2 SNEGSKA (reference sequence). The CDR3 loop spans 14 amino acids. This CDR3 is CSASPGLSTDTQYF. The CDR3 region has the DNA TGCAGTGCTAGTCCGGGACTGAGCACAGATACGCAGTATTTT.

The rearrangement uses TRBV12-3 or TRBV12-4 and TRBJ1-2; D is unclear. Trimming removed 7 bases at V and 8 bases at J, with 14 bases between. This CDR3 region has 12 residues. This CDR3 reads CASTTSSGGYTF. The DNA of the CDR3 is TGTGCCAGCACTACCTCTTCCGGGGGCTACACCTTC.